What follows are 32 T cell receptor beta chains derived from one specimen sequenced in a study of vaccination and CD4 T cells after COVID-19. CD4+ T cells that had been cultured provided DNA sequenced with the Oncomine TCR Beta short-read assay. Researchers extracted genomic DNA from CD4+ T cells that had been cultured. In TCRdb, the PCR reads were re-called with MiXCR into one record per CDR3 protein. Altogether 7,000 or so distinct CDR3 sequences are present, around 35% being singletons, with the ten largest covering roughly 36%. Indicated treatment: roughly 10-day PBMC culture with coronavirus spike peptide pools or control peptides (ViraFEST assay). Unexposed donor CD4+ T cells predated the COVID-19 pandemic, collected 2011-2018. For these TCRs, the target antigens are not known. Sample: CD4+ T cells from blood, cultured in vitro. The origin of the receptors is a human donor in good health.

This clonotype was found a few times. The chain is built from TRBV28 and TRBJ1-2, with D uncertain. The CDR3 length is 14 residues. Germline V gene data show CDR1 as MDHEN and CDR2 as SYDVKM. The V end lost 3 bases, the J end lost 7 bases, and 15 bases lay between the germline ends. The CDR3 DNA is TGTGCCAGCAGTTTCGACATCTTACGAGTTGGCTACACCTTC. Protein product: CASSFDILRVGYTF.

This clonotype was counted a few times. One junction end does not reproduce the germline sequence, and a read error may be involved. V and J are TRBV7-7 and TRBJ1-1; TRBD1 aligns across 7 bases. Germline lookup yields CDR1 SSHAT and CDR2 FNYEAQ (reference sequence). The CDR3 is made up of 14 amino acids. The CDR3 coding sequence is TGTGCTAGCAGCCGGGACAGCCTAAACACTGAAGCTTTCTTT. This sequence encodes CASSRDSLNTEAFF.

This clonotype was counted a few times. The V call is TRBV7-2, the J call TRBJ2-1; unclear D gene. V lost 2 bases to trimming and J lost 8 bases, with 4 bases between them. In germline, CDR1 is SGHTA, CDR2 FQGNSA. This CDR3 has 11 amino acids. The CDR3 DNA sequence: TGTGCCAGCAGCTTAAACCATGAGCAGTTCTTC. Protein product: CASSLNHEQFF.

This clonotype was seen more than once but under ten times. This chain joins TRBV28 and TRBJ1-2; 7 bases agree with TRBD1. CDR1 is MDHEN, CDR2 SYDVKM, per germline. This CDR3 comprises 13 residues. Trimming took 5 bases from V and 2 from J; bases not matched to a gene: 2. The DNA of the CDR3 is TGTGCCAGCAGTCTGGGACAGAACTATGGCTACACCTTC. Encoded protein: CASSLGQNYGYTF.

The chain uses TRBV27 and TRBJ2-2; 7 nucleotides agree with TRBD2. The CDR3 extends over 16 amino acids. Trimming cost V 6 bases and J 4 bases; bases outside gene matches: 11. From germline, CDR1 is MNHEY and CDR2 SMNVEV (reference sequence). In DNA, the CDR3 is TGTGCCAGCAGACCCGAGGGGAGGGCAATCACCGGGGAGCTGTTTTTT. Translating it yields CASRPEGRAITGELFF.

V is TRBV28 and J is TRBJ2-1; either TRBD1 or TRBD2 may supply D (6 bases each). Trimming removed 3 bases at V and 2 bases at J, with 20 bases between. CDR1 MDHEN and CDR2 SYDVKM come from the germline V gene. The CDR3 runs to 18 residues. In nucleotides, the CDR3 is TGTGCCAGCAGTTTCGTCCCTGGCGGAGGGGGGACCTACAATGAGCAGTTCTTC. The encoded protein is CASSFVPGGGGTYNEQFF.

The chain links TRBV11-3 to TRBJ2-3; no clear D. The CDR3 runs to 12 residues. CDR1 and CDR2 (germline): SGHNT, YENEEA. Trimming stripped 1 base from V and 4 bases from J, with 3 bases between. CDR3 residues: CASSLGPDTQYF. The DNA for the CDR3 is TGTGCCAGCAGCTTAGGCCCAGATACGCAGTATTTT.

This chain connects TRBV6-2 or TRBV6-3 to TRBJ2-1, with D possibly matching TRBD1 (5 bases). CDR3 size: 12 residues. V was pared by 8 bases and J by 9 bases, with 14 bases between. Germline V gene lookup returns CDR1 MNHEY and CDR2 SVGEGT. The CDR3 is CASGEGVGEQFF. CDR3 DNA: TGTGCCAGCGGCGAAGGGGTGGGTGAGCAGTTCTTC.

The chain couples TRBV30 to TRBJ2-7; a possible D gene is TRBD1 (6 bases). V was trimmed by 6 bases and J by 1 base, leaving 7 bases between them. Germline V gene lookup returns CDR1 GTSNPN and CDR2 SVGIG (reference sequence). CDR3 size: 11 residues. CDR3 bases: TGTGCCTGTGGACAGTCCTACGAGCAGTACTTC. This translates into CACGQSYEQYF.

The chain carries TRBV5-3 and TRBJ1-6, with no clear D. TRBV5-3 is filed as an ORF, its function uncertain. The CDR3 sequence is 15 residues long. V was trimmed by 2 bases and J by 8 bases, leaving 14 bases between them. In nucleotides, the CDR3 is TGTGCCAGAAGCTTTATACCGCTCGCCCATTCACCCCTCCACTTT. It is translated as CARSFIPLAHSPLHF.

A few counts support this clonotype. The V and J genes are TRBV2 and TRBJ1-2, with D maybe TRBD1 (6 bases). Trimming took 6 bases from V and 6 from J, leaving 14 bases between them. Germline V lookup: CDR1 SNHLY, CDR2 FYNNEI. The length of the CDR3 is 13 residues. The CDR3 region has the DNA TGTGCCAGCAGATCCCCAGGGGAGGATGGCTACACCTTC. It is translated as CASRSPGEDGYTF.

This chain joins TRBV20-1 and TRBJ2-3; no reliable D call. Trimming shortened V by 3 bases and J by 3 bases, and 4 bases separated the two germline ends. Germline loops: CDR1 DFQATT, CDR2 SNEGSKA (reference sequence). There are 11 residues in the CDR3. DNA for the CDR3: TGCAGTGCTAGCGGGACAGATACGCAGTATTTT. This translates into CSASGTDTQYF.

In its sample, this clonotype was seen a few times. The chain couples TRBV7-9 to TRBJ1-5; 9 bases line up with TRBD1. The CDR3 runs 14 residues. Germline lookup yields CDR1 SEHNR and CDR2 FQNEAQ (reference sequence). Trimming removed 5 bases from V and 4 bases from J; junction bases left unmatched: 3. CDR3 amino acids: CASSIGQGNQPQHF. The DNA of the CDR3 is TGTGCCAGCAGCATTGGACAGGGGAATCAGCCCCAGCATTTT.

The sample holds a few counts of this clonotype. J is TRBJ2-1 and V is TRBV6-1, with D unresolved. The CDR3 has 13 residues. Germline V lookup: CDR1 MNHNS, CDR2 SASEGT. The V gene lost 2 bases and the J gene lost 5 bases, with 7 bases spanning the gap. The CDR3 DNA is TGTGCCAGCAGTGAATCAGCCAACAATGAGCAGTTCTTC. Its translation: CASSESANNEQFF.

The V and J genes are TRBV6-2 or TRBV6-3 and TRBJ1-2, with 7 nucleotides matching TRBD1. CDR1 is MNHEY and CDR2 is SVGEGT in the germline V gene. V dropped 6 bases and J dropped 8; count of bases not matched to a gene: 9. This CDR3 contains 13 residues. CDR3 region: CASSFPQGGGYTF. CDR3 nucleotides: TGTGCCAGCAGCTTCCCCCAGGGGGGAGGCTACACCTTC.

The table lists this clonotype with a few counts. J is TRBJ1-1 and V is TRBV20-1; possible D gene TRBD1, 5 bases. The length of the CDR3 is 14 residues. V shed 8 bases and J shed 0 bases, with 16 bases lying between them. Germline V gives CDR1 DFQATT, CDR2 SNEGSKA (reference sequence). CDR3 protein: CSSDMGGMNTEAFF. CDR3 nucleotide sequence: TGCAGTTCGGACATGGGCGGGATGAACACTGAAGCTTTCTTT.

The gene calls are TRBV20-1 and TRBJ1-1; D might be TRBD1 (6 bases). CDR3 length equals 11 residues. Germline loops: CDR1 DFQATT, CDR2 SNEGSKA (reference sequence). Deletions cut 3 bases from V and 4 bases from J, with 6 bases between. The DNA of the CDR3 is TGCAGTGCTAGGGACAGCACTGAAGCTTTCTTT. This encodes CSARDSTEAFF.

The CDR3, as DNA: TGCAGTGCTAAGGGACGGCAAAATCAGCCCCAGCATTTT. This sequence encodes CSAKGRQNQPQHF. The gene calls are TRBV20-1 and TRBJ1-5, with a tentative D call TRBD1 (5 bases). V was shortened by 4 bases and J by 4 bases, with 11 bases between the two germline ends. There are 13 residues in the CDR3. Germline CDR1 DFQATT, CDR2 SNEGSKA (reference sequence).

The V call is TRBV19, the J call TRBJ2-7; the D gene is possibly TRBD1 (6 bases). This CDR3 has 14 amino acids. The germline V and J ends were trimmed by 3 bases and 2 bases, with 11 bases remaining between them. Germline assignment: CDR1 LNHDA and CDR2 SQIVND (reference sequence). CDR3 in amino acids: CASSIRTATYEQYF. Written as DNA, the CDR3 is TGTGCCAGTAGTATTCGGACAGCCACCTACGAGCAGTACTTC.

The V and J genes are TRBV20-1 and TRBJ2-2; TRBD2 aligns across 11 bases. After removal of 2 bases from V and 0 bases from J, the junction contained 5 bases not matched to a gene. The CDR3 consists of 17 residues. The V gene's germline CDR1 is DFQATT and CDR2 SNEGSKA (reference sequence). In nucleotides, the CDR3 is TGCAGTGCTAGAAAACGACTAGCGGGATCGAACACCGGGGAGCTGTTTTTT. It encodes CSARKRLAGSNTGELFF.

Here the CDR3 reads CASSDLTYNEQFF. In nucleotides, the CDR3 is TGTGCCAGCAGTGATTTAACCTACAATGAGCAGTTCTTC. The V and J genes are TRBV6-1 and TRBJ2-1, with D unclear. The V gene lost 3 bases and the J gene lost 2 bases, with 5 bases spanning the gap. Germline CDR1 is MNHNS and CDR2 is SASEGT. The CDR3 loop spans 13 amino acids.

This sequence joins TRBV21-1 and TRBJ2-2; the listed D gene, TRBD2, was not tested against the DNA. TRBV21-1 is a recognized pseudogene. There are 15 residues in the CDR3. The chain's CDR3 is CASSKEREWSGELFF. The CDR3 DNA is TGTGCCAGCAGCAAAGAACGGGAGTGGTCCGGGGAGCTGTTTTTT.

In this sample, this clonotype turned up a few times. This chain uses TRBV20-1 with TRBJ1-4; D perhaps matches TRBD1 (5 bases). The germline gives CDR1 DFQATT, CDR2 SNEGSKA (reference sequence). CDR3 size: 14 residues. Deletions cut 2 bases from V and 12 bases from J, with 19 bases between. The CDR3 loop reads CSARRVGGAGELFF. DNA for the CDR3: TGCAGTGCTAGAAGGGTCGGAGGGGCGGGAGAACTGTTTTTT.

For the CDR3, the DNA is TGTGCCATCAGTGAAGGTCAGAGCAATCAGCCCCAGCATTTT. This encodes CAISEGQSNQPQHF. The chain combines TRBV10-3 with TRBJ1-5; D ambiguous. CDR1 ENHRY and CDR2 SYGVKD come from the germline V gene. Trimming removed 3 bases at V and 1 base at J, with 7 bases between. The CDR3 sequence is 14 residues long.

This clonotype has only one observation. The chain combines TRBV5-8 with TRBJ1-5; possibly TRBD1 for D (5 bases). The CDR3 has 13 amino acids. V gave up 4 bases and J gave up 7 bases, with 12 bases separating them. Germline V CDR1 and CDR2: SGHTS, YDEGEE. The CDR3 coding sequence is TGTGCCAGCAGCGGGGGAGGGCGGCAGCCCCAGCATTTT. It is translated as CASSGGGRQPQHF.

V is TRBV20-1 and J is TRBJ2-4, with D maybe TRBD2 (6 bases). The CDR3 loop spans 15 amino acids. The germline V gene has CDR1 DFQATT and CDR2 SNEGSKA (reference sequence). V was pared by 3 bases and J by 1 base, with 13 bases between. This CDR3 reads CSASPRRGAKNIQYF. In nucleotides, the CDR3 is TGCAGTGCTAGCCCCCGGCGGGGCGCCAAAAACATTCAGTACTTC.

In this sample, this clonotype turned up a few times. V usage is TRBV19 and J usage is TRBJ1-2, with 8 bases lining up with TRBD1. CDR1 is LNHDA and CDR2 is SQIVND in the germline V gene (reference sequence). The CDR3 is 13 residues long. V was pared by 5 bases and J by 8 bases, with 7 bases of the junction left unmatched. The CDR3 DNA follows: TGTGCCAGTAGTCCAGACAGGGGAGGAGGCTACACCTTC. It is translated as CASSPDRGGGYTF.

The J gene is TRBJ2-7, the V gene TRBV7-9; 7 positions agree with TRBD1. Germline trimming cut 2 bases from V and 3 bases from J; bases unmatched to any gene: 10. Germline-derived CDR1 and CDR2 are SEHNR and FQNEAQ (reference sequence). The CDR3 has 16 residues. In DNA, the CDR3 is TGTGCCAGCAGCTTAAGGCCGATCGGGACAGTCTACGAGCAGTACTTC. Encoded protein: CASSLRPIGTVYEQYF. Full variable domain (missing parts from reference TRBV7-9 and TRBJ2-7): DTGVSQNPRHKITKRGQNVTFRCDPISEHNRLYWYRQTLGQGPEFLTYFQNEAQLEKSRLLSDRFSAERPKGSFSTLEIQRTEQGDSAMYLCASSLRPIGTVYEQYFGPGTRLTVT.

This clonotype was counted a few times. Here the CDR3 DNA reads TGTGCCACCCGACTAGCGGGAGAAGGTGAGCAGTTCTTC. Encoded protein: CATRLAGEGEQFF. The chain uses TRBV6-1 and TRBJ2-1; 12 bases agree with TRBD2. The CDR3 covers 13 residues. With 10 bases clipped from V and 9 bases from J, the junction kept 7 bases outside the gene matches. The germline V gene has CDR1 MNHNS and CDR2 SASEGT.

The V call is TRBV5-8, the J call TRBJ2-3; D is ambiguous. The CDR3 is 15 amino acids. Per the germline V gene, CDR1 is SGHTS and CDR2 is YDEGEE. Trimming cost V 3 bases and J 2 bases, with 13 bases left between them. CDR3 residues: CASSSRFADTDTQYF. The DNA of the CDR3 is TGTGCCAGCAGCTCGCGTTTTGCGGACACAGATACGCAGTATTTT. The full variable domain, its missing parts supplied by reference TRBV5-8 and TRBJ2-3, is EAGVTQSPTHLIKTRGQQATLRCSPISGHTSVYWYQQALGLGLQFLLWYDEGEERNRGNFPPRFSGRQFPNYSSELNVNALELEDSALYLCASSSRFADTDTQYFGPGTRLTVL.

The rearrangement uses TRBV7-2 and TRBJ2-7; D ambiguous. The CDR3 runs to 16 residues. CDR1 and CDR2 from the germline V gene are SGHTA and FQGNSA. The V and J ends lost 0 bases and 2 bases respectively, with 14 bases between them. The CDR3 reads CASSLALSTPTYEQYF. Here the CDR3 DNA reads TGTGCCAGCAGCTTAGCCCTCTCGACCCCCACCTACGAGCAGTACTTC.

CDR3 sequence (DNA): TGTGCCAGCAGCCGACAGGGTTCGTTCAATCAGCCCCAGCATTTT. Encoded protein: CASSRQGSFNQPQHF. The rearrangement uses TRBV6-2 or TRBV6-3 and TRBJ1-5, with TRBD1 identical over 7 bases. The CDR3 consists of 15 residues. The V gene's germline CDR1 is MNHEY and CDR2 SVGEGT. The V gene end was trimmed by 6 bases and the J gene end by 3 bases; junction bases not matched to a gene: 8.